Reported below is one TCR beta chain. What it binds is unknown. This sample is part of a study of cytomegalovirus exposure and HLA in healthy donors. Study observations and caveats: Reportedly, fewer N-insertions than the 666-donor mean appeared in an Asian-associated ancestry cluster in a later analysis.

PCR was performed using 60 Vbeta and 13 Jbeta primers. Libraries were prepared by immunoSEQ multiplex PCR; TCRdb keeps only in-frame clonotypes and omits some of them. The sample records around 67,000 clones, less than 70% being singletons. From germline, CDR1 is SGHDT and CDR2 YYEEEE. V was shortened by 0 bases and J by 10 bases, with 7 bases between the two germline ends. The CDR3 is 11 residues long. The specimen sequenced was PBMCs. This receptor was taken from a woman in her forties or fifties in good health and CMV-seronegative. This rearrangement joins TRBV5-6 to TRBJ1-1, with D uncertain. The CDR3 spells CASSLGPGAFF. CDR3 coding DNA: TGTGCCAGCAGCTTGGGGCCGGGAGCTTTCTTT.